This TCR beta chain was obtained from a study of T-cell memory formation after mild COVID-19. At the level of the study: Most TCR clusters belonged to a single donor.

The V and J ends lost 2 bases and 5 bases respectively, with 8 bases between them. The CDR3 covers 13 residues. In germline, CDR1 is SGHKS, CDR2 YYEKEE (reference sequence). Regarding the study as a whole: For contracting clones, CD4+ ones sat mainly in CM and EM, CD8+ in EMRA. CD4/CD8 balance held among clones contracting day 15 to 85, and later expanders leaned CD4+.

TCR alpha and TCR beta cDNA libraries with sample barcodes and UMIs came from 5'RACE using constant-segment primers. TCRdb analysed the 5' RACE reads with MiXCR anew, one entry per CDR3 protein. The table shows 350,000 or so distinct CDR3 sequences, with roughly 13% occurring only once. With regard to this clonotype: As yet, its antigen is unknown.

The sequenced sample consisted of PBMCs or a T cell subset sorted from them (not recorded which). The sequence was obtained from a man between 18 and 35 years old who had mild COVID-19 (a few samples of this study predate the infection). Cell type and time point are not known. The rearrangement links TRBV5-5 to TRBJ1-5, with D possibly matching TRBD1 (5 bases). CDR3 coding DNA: TGTGCCAGCAGCTTCGACAGCGATCAGCCCCAGCATTTT. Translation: CASSFDSDQPQHF. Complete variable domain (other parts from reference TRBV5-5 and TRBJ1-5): DAGVTQSPTHLIKTRGQQVTLRCSPISGHKSVSWYQQVLGQGPQFIFQYYEKEERGRGNFPDRFSARQFPNYSSELNVNALLLGDSALYLCASSFDSDQPQHFGDGTRLSIL.